One and the same sample provided the 16 T cell receptor beta chains below, sequenced in a study of cytomegalovirus exposure and HLA in healthy donors. This table comes from immunoSEQ multiplex PCR, and its TCRdb copy is limited to in-frame clones, with some not included. This sample yields 66,000 or so clones, of which nearly 98% are seen a single time; around 1.6% belongs to the top ten. Specimen: PBMCs. These receptors originate from a woman younger than 30 in good health and CMV-seropositive.

This rearrangement joins TRBV18 to TRBJ2-4; 9 positions agree with TRBD1. V was clipped by 6 bases and J by 8 bases; unmatched bases: 8. This CDR3 region has 14 residues. CDR1 is KGHSH and CDR2 is LQKENI in the germline V gene. Here the CDR3 DNA reads TGTGCCAGCTCCCCCGACAGGGGGTTGTACATTCAGTACTTC. It translates to CASSPDRGLYIQYF. The entire variable domain, with the rest obtained from reference TRBV18 and TRBJ2-4, is as follows: NAGVMQNPRHLVRRRGQEARLRCSPMKGHSHVYWYRQLPEEGLKFMVYLQKENIIDESGMPKERFSAEFPKEGPSILRIQQVVRGDSAAYFCASSPDRGLYIQYFGAGTRLSVL.

The rearrangement links TRBV7-3 to TRBJ2-1; D gene ambiguous. Trimming took 3 bases from V and 10 from J, leaving 7 bases between them. This CDR3 is built from 11 residues. CDR1 and CDR2 (germline): SGHTA, FQGTGA. The CDR3: CASSFMGEQFF. The CDR3 nucleotides are TGTGCCAGCAGCTTTATGGGCGAGCAGTTCTTC.

V gene TRBV6-6 combines with J gene TRBJ1-1, with D maybe TRBD1 (6 bases). Germline values: CDR1 MNHNY, CDR2 SVGAGI (reference sequence). This CDR3 is 16 amino acids long. Deletions cut 2 bases from V and 4 bases from J, with 17 bases between. The CDR3 sequence: CASSYREQGLGTEAFF. Here the CDR3 DNA reads TGTGCCAGCAGTTACCGAGAACAGGGTCTCGGCACTGAAGCTTTCTTT.

J is TRBJ2-1 and V is TRBV30, with D hard to call. Germline V lookup: CDR1 GTSNPN, CDR2 SVGIG (reference sequence). V gave up 5 bases and J gave up 7 bases, with 9 bases separating them. The CDR3 sequence is 11 residues long. Here the CDR3 DNA reads TGTGCCTGGTCTAGTCAAAATGAGCAGTTCTTC. This codes for CAWSSQNEQFF.

This chain connects TRBV4-1 to TRBJ2-3; TRBD2 matches at 8 bases. Per the germline V gene, CDR1 is MGHRA and CDR2 is YSYEKL. The ends lost 1 base at V and 2 bases at J; junction bases unmatched: 8. The length of the CDR3 is 17 residues. CDR3 coding DNA: TGCGCCAGCAGCCAAGTTGGGCTAGCGGGCCTCACAGATACGCAGTATTTT. Translating gives CASSQVGLAGLTDTQYF.

CDR3 region: CASSPGQTGTQYF. CDR3 in DNA: TGCGCCAGCAGCCCGGGACAGACAGGGACCCAGTACTTC. The gene calls are TRBV5-1 and TRBJ2-5, with 7 bases matching TRBD1. Trimming cost V 4 bases and J 7 bases; bases outside gene matches: 7. Germline V lookup: CDR1 SGHRS, CDR2 YFSETQ. The CDR3 length is 13 residues.

The chain recombines TRBV23-1 with TRBJ1-1, with 10 bases identical to TRBD1. TRBV23-1 is marked as an open reading frame, function uncertain. This CDR3 is built from 18 residues. V trimming: 0 bases; J trimming: 5 bases; junction bases outside the gene matches: 12. CDR3 bases: TGCGCCAGCAGTCAATCACCCTGGGACAGGGGAAGATATACTGAAGCTTTCTTT. It codes for CASSQSPWDRGRYTEAFF.

This chain uses TRBV18 with TRBJ1-1, with a tentative D call TRBD1 (5 bases). Germline assignment: CDR1 KGHSH and CDR2 LQKENI. This CDR3 contains 14 residues. Trimming pared 2 bases from V and 2 bases from J, leaving 9 bases between. The CDR3 reads CASSPGGSNTEAFF. The CDR3 nucleotides read TGTGCCAGCTCACCAGGGGGGAGCAACACTGAAGCTTTCTTT.

The chain recombines TRBV27 with TRBJ1-5; 7 bases line up with TRBD1. Per germline, CDR1 MNHEY and CDR2 SMNVEV (reference sequence). V was clipped by 6 bases and J by 6 bases; unmatched bases: 11. There are 15 residues in the CDR3. Here the CDR3 DNA reads TGTGCCAGCAGAAATCAAGGGGGCGGGCGTCAGCCCCAGCATTTT. This sequence encodes CASRNQGGGRQPQHF.

A few counts support this clone. This chain uses TRBV5-5 with TRBJ1-2; TRBD1 is a possible D gene (5 bases). Germline assignment: CDR1 SGHKS and CDR2 YYEKEE (reference sequence). Trimming stripped 4 bases from V and 7 bases from J, with 14 bases between. This CDR3 is 13 amino acids long. CDR3: CASSMTALPGYTF. As DNA, the CDR3 is TGTGCCAGCAGCATGACAGCCCTACCTGGCTACACCTTC.

The gene calls are TRBV5-1 and TRBJ1-1; a possible D gene is TRBD1 (6 bases). CDR3 length: 13 amino acids. The germline V gene encodes CDR1 SGHRS and CDR2 YFSETQ. Between the trimmed V and J ends, which lost 5 bases and 3 bases, there was a span of 11 bases. The CDR3 reads CASRQGRYTEAFF. The CDR3 nucleotides are TGCGCCAGCAGGCAGGGGCGATACACTGAAGCTTTCTTT.

The V gene is TRBV11-2, the J gene TRBJ2-7; 7 bases fit TRBD1. In germline, CDR1 is SGHAT, CDR2 FQNNGV. The CDR3 contains 12 residues. The trim removed 5 bases at V and 6 bases at J, leaving 4 bases unmatched. CDR3 sequence: CASSRQGTEQYF. The CDR3 coding sequence is TGTGCCAGCAGCAGACAGGGAACCGAGCAGTACTTC.

V is TRBV28 and J is TRBJ2-1, with TRBD2 matching over 10 bases. Germline V gene sequence: CDR1 MDHEN, CDR2 SYDVKM. V was clipped by 6 bases and J by 9 bases; unmatched bases: 17. The CDR3 totals 17 residues. The CDR3 spells CASSPRVGLAGVGEQFF. DNA for the CDR3: TGTGCCAGCAGCCCCCGAGTGGGGCTAGCGGGAGTGGGTGAGCAGTTCTTC.

This chain joins TRBV9 and TRBJ2-3; D is ambiguous. Germline assignment: CDR1 SGDLS and CDR2 YYNGEE. Trimming took 5 bases from V and 6 from J, leaving 7 bases between them. CDR3 length: 11 residues. DNA of the CDR3: TGTGCCAGCAGGGCTGGTGATACGCAGTATTTT. Translated, it gives CASRAGDTQYF.

The rearrangement uses TRBV7-9 and TRBJ1-1; D ambiguous. Germline lookup yields CDR1 SEHNR and CDR2 FQNEAQ (reference sequence). This CDR3 is built from 12 residues. V lost 5 bases and J 13 bases, leaving 17 bases between the germline ends. The CDR3 sequence: CASSPRLETGFF. CDR3 bases: TGTGCCAGCAGCCCCCGTCTTGAAACCGGTTTCTTT.

The chain joins TRBV19 to TRBJ1-1, with a possible D match to TRBD1 (6 bases). The CDR3 sequence is 15 residues long. The ends were cut back, 8 bases at V and 3 bases at J, with 19 bases in the middle. Germline V gene lookup returns CDR1 LNHDA and CDR2 SQIVND (reference sequence). The CDR3 reads CASFTGMGRDTEAFF. For the CDR3, the DNA is TGTGCCAGTTTCACAGGGATGGGAAGGGACACTGAAGCTTTCTTT.